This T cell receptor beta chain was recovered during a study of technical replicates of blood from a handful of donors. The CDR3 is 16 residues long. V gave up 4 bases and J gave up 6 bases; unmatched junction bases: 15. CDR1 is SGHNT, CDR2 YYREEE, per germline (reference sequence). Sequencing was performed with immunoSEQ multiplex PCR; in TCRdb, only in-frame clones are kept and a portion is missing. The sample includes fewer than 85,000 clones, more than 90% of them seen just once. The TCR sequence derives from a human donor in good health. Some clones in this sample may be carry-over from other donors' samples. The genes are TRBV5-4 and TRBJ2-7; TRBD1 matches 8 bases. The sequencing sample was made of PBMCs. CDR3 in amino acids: CASSPRGMTGVGEQYF. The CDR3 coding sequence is TGTGCCAGCAGCCCACGGGGAATGACAGGGGTTGGCGAGCAGTACTTC.